This T cell receptor (beta chain) was profiled in a study of T cell responses to AZD1222 COVID-19 vaccine. Overall study findings and caveats: Dominant CD4 TCR responses targeted spike regions 160-218 and 743-854. Close to half of all spike-specific TCRs reportedly target regions of the variants that are unmutated. The donor cohort was predominantly white British with a female majority, and clonal diversity may have been underestimated.

As to this clone: Antigen unknown.

The assay was immunoSEQ multiplex PCR, and TCRdb's table has in-frame clones only and misses some. The data contain fewer than 200,000 clones, approximately 88% of them seen just once; the ten biggest clones take up 0.85% to 1.1%. Researchers grouped second doses given at about 4 or about 12 weeks into one pool. CDR1 LGHDT and CDR2 YNNKEL come from the germline V gene (reference sequence). The CDR3 sequence is 13 residues long. Between the trimmed V and J ends, which lost 3 bases and 4 bases, there was a span of 9 bases. This sequence originates from an adult who received the AZD1222 COVID-19 vaccine. Sequences were derived from peripheral blood, sampled 28 days after the second AZD1222 dose. V usage is TRBV3-1 (or the pseudogene TRBV3-2) and J usage is TRBJ1-1, with D uncertain. Here the CDR3 DNA reads TGTGCCAGCAGCCAGCTCGACTCCACTGAAGCTTTCTTT. Translated, it gives CASSQLDSTEAFF.